The 12 T cell receptor beta chains given below trace back to one sample, sequenced in a study of shared clonotypes between healthy human individuals. Generated by immunoSEQ multiplex PCR, the TCRdb table keeps only in-frame clones and is missing some. The sample comprises approximately 2.5 million clones, 90% to 95% of which are singletons, and about 0.34% rests with the top ten. Specimen: naive CD4+ T cells from PBMCs. Subset given: CD45RA+ positively selected. Receptors originate from a man between 18 and 29 years old in good health. Some clones in this sample may be carry-over from other donors' samples.

The V call is TRBV5-1, the J call TRBJ2-7; D might be TRBD2 (6 bases). The CDR3 loop spans 15 amino acids. The germline V gene encodes CDR1 SGHRS and CDR2 YFSETQ. V was trimmed by 1 base and J by 6 bases, leaving 17 bases between them. CDR3 sequence (DNA): TGCGCCAGCAGCTTGTCGGGGACTGACTACGGCGAGCAGTACTTC. This codes for CASSLSGTDYGEQYF.

The gene calls are TRBV19 and TRBJ1-2; D is unresolved. Germline lookup yields CDR1 LNHDA and CDR2 SQIVND (reference sequence). Trimming cost V 4 bases and J 0 bases, with 12 bases left between them. The CDR3 is 15 amino acids. This chain's CDR3 is CASSRPGITNYGYTF. CDR3 DNA sequence: TGTGCCAGTAGTAGGCCAGGAATAACTAACTATGGCTACACCTTC.

V and J are TRBV30 and TRBJ2-5; TRBD2 agrees at 9 bases. The end of the DNA fits TRBJ2-7 better, so the J call may be wrong. The CDR3 spans 13 residues. CDR1 and CDR2 from the germline V gene are GTSNPN and SVGIG (reference sequence). In nucleotides, the CDR3 is TGTGCCTGGAACGGAGCGGGAGGAGTCGAGCAGTACTTC. As protein: CAWNGAGGVEQYF.

The gene calls are TRBV25-1 and TRBJ1-2; unclear D gene. From germline, CDR1 is MGHDK and CDR2 SYGVNS. The CDR3 sequence is 12 residues long. The V and J ends lost 3 bases and 7 bases respectively, with 9 bases between them. The CDR3 nucleotides read TGTGCCAGCAGTGACTCCCACGGTGGCTACACCTTC. Translating gives CASSDSHGGYTF.

The chain uses TRBV6-5 and TRBJ2-3, with D perhaps matching TRBD2 (5 bases). V lost 0 bases, J lost 3 bases, and 10 bases lay in between. There are 15 residues in the CDR3. Germline loops: CDR1 MNHEY, CDR2 SVGAGI. CDR3 bases: TGTGCCAGCAGTTACTCGCGGAGGATGACAGATACGCAGTATTTT. Residues: CASSYSRRMTDTQYF.

The rearrangement uses TRBV9 and TRBJ2-5; TRBD1 might be the D (5 bases). Germline V gene sequence: CDR1 SGDLS, CDR2 YYNGEE. V lost 3 bases, J lost 0 bases, and 18 bases lay in between. The CDR3 totals 17 residues. The CDR3 nucleotides read TGTGCCAGCAGCGCCGGGCAGGGAAGACAGTACCAAGAGACCCAGTACTTC. Translation gives CASSAGQGRQYQETQYF.

This chain uses TRBV6-6 with TRBJ2-7, with D possibly TRBD2 on 6 matching bases. This CDR3 comprises 15 residues. V dropped 4 bases and J dropped 2 bases, with 15 bases sitting between them. Germline CDR1 and CDR2: MNHNY and SVGAGI (reference sequence). Here the CDR3 reads CASSFIAAHTYEQYF. The CDR3 DNA sequence: TGTGCCAGCAGTTTTATAGCGGCCCACACCTACGAGCAGTACTTC.

The chain combines TRBV20-1 with TRBJ2-7; D may be TRBD1 or TRBD2 (6 bases each). V shed 6 bases and J shed 9 bases, with 15 bases lying between them. The CDR3 sequence is 11 residues long. Germline V gene lookup returns CDR1 DFQATT and CDR2 SNEGSKA (reference sequence). Here the CDR3 DNA reads TGCAGTGCGGAAAAGGGGGGCGCGCAGTACTTC. This gives the protein CSAEKGGAQYF.

The V and J genes are TRBV28 and TRBJ1-5, with D perhaps matching TRBD1 (5 bases). CDR3 length: 16 amino acids. Trimming cost V 8 bases and J 1 base, with 18 bases left between them. Germline CDR1 and CDR2: MDHEN and SYDVKM. CDR3 loop: CASSQGGAGSNQPQHF. DNA of the CDR3: TGTGCCAGCTCCCAGGGAGGGGCGGGAAGCAATCAGCCCCAGCATTTT. Drawing the rest from reference TRBV28 and TRBJ1-5, the complete variable domain is DVKVTQSSRYLVKRTGEKVFLECVQDMDHENMFWYRQDPGLGLRLIYFSYDVKMKEKGDIPEGYSVSREKKERFSLILESASTNQTSMYLCASSQGGAGSNQPQHFGDGTRLSIL.

This chain connects TRBV28 to TRBJ1-1; 12 positions match TRBD1. The CDR3 covers 17 residues. Trimming at V came to 4 bases and at J to 5 bases, leaving 11 bases not matched to a gene. The V gene's germline CDR1 is MDHEN and CDR2 SYDVKM. CDR3 amino acids: CASSSSPGQGAWTEAFF. The CDR3 nucleotides are TGTGCCAGCAGTTCATCTCCGGGACAGGGGGCTTGGACTGAAGCTTTCTTT.

The chain is built from TRBV7-3 and TRBJ2-3, with 10 bases lining up with TRBD2. Looked up from germline, CDR1 is SGHTA and CDR2 is FQGTGA. Germline trimming cut 7 bases from V and 0 bases from J; bases unmatched to any gene: 10. CDR3 length: 17 residues. The CDR3 DNA sequence: TGTGCCAGCACTCCGGGACTAGCGCGTACTAGCACAGATACGCAGTATTTT. This codes for CASTPGLARTSTDTQYF.

The chain couples TRBV6-6 to TRBJ2-4, with 9 bases aligning to TRBD1. Germline CDR1 is MNHNY and CDR2 is SVGAGI (reference sequence). Trimming removed 7 bases from V and 7 bases from J; junction bases left unmatched: 8. The CDR3 totals 14 residues. The CDR3 DNA sequence: TGTGCCAGCACTCCGGACAGGGGACCTAACATTCAGTACTTC. Its protein is CASTPDRGPNIQYF.